Included here is one T cell receptor beta chain sequence, with context. There are 14 residues in the CDR3. Germline V gene data show CDR1 as SGDLS and CDR2 as YYNGEE. Trimming stripped 3 bases from V and 0 bases from J, with 9 bases between. Data came from immunoSEQ multiplex PCR; TCRdb stores just in-frame clones and leaves some out. In the table there are approximately 170,000 clones, about 94% of which are singletons. This entry comes from a study of control samples from healthy donors and cancer patients. The clonotype comes from a woman in her twenties or thirties in good health. The chain is built from TRBV9 and TRBJ1-1; unclear D gene. The sequenced sample consisted of blood. Here the CDR3 reads CASSEDSVNTEAFF. For the CDR3, the DNA is TGTGCCAGCAGCGAGGACTCCGTGAACACTGAAGCTTTCTTT.